This record looks at one T cell receptor (beta chain) sequence and its context. Its antigen is unknown. This record belongs to a study of T cell repertoires in cytomegalovirus infection. About the study: Through public TCR beta signatures, both CMV infection and matching HLA type were indicated.

Germline V CDR1 and CDR2: DFQATT, SNEGSKA (reference sequence). CDR3 length equals 14 residues. The ends were cut back, 0 bases at V and 3 bases at J, with 12 bases in the middle. TCRdb re-called the reads through MiXCR, storing one row per CDR3 protein. The sample has approximately 500,000 distinct CDR3 sequences, around 27% seen once. General study findings and limits: What dominated the ex vivo response were HLA-C-restricted CMV-specific TCR beta clonotypes. There were carriers of CMV plus the relevant HLA, and cumulative public TCR beta family frequency identified them.

The sequence was obtained from a human donor in good health (CMV status not recorded). Some clones in this sample may be carry-over from other donors' samples. The V call is TRBV20-1, the J call TRBJ2-7, with unresolved D. The source material was PBMCs. Here the CDR3 DNA reads TGCAGTGCTAGAGACAGCAGTTTCTTCTACGAGCAGTACTTC. Encoded protein: CSARDSSFFYEQYF.